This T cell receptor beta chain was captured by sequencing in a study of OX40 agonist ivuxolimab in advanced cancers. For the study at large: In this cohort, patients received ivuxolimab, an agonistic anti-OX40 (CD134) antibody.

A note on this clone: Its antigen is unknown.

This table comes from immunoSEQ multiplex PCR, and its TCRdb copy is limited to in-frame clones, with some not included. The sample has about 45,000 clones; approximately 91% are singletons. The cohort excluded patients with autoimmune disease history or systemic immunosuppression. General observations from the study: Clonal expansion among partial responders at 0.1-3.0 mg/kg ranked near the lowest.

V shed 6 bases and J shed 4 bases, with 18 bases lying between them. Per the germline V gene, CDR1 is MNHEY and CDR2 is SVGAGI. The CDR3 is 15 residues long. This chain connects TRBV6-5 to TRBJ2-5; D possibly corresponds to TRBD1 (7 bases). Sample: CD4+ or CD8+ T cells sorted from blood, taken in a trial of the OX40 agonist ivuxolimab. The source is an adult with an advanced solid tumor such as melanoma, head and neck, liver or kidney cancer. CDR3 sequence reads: CASSLQGQEGETQYF. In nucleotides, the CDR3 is TGTGCCAGCAGCCTACAAGGACAGGAGGGAGAGACCCAGTACTTC.